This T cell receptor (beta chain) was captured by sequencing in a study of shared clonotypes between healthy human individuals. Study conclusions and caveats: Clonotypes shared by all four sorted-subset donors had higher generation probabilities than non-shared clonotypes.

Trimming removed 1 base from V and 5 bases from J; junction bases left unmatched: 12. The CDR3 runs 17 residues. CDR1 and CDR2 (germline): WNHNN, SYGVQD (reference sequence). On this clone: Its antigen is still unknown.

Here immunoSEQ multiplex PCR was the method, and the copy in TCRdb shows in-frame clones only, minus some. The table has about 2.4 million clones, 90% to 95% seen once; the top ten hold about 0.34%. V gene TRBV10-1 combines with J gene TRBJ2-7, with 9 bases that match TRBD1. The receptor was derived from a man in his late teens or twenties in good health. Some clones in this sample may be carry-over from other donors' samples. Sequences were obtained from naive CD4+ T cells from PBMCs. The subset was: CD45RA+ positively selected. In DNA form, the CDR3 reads TGCGCCAGCAGTGAGTGGCAACTAGGGACAGGGTTCGACGAGCAGTACTTC. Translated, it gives CASSEWQLGTGFDEQYF.